One sample yielded the 31 T cell receptor beta chains listed below, sequenced in a study of blood T cells in healthy people across ages. With a J-beta primer mix and a sample-barcoded 5' primer, a second PCR ran roughly 6 to 11 cycles. TCRdb independently ran MiXCR on the 5' RACE reads; one entry per CDR3 protein. In the table there are approximately 1,000,000 distinct CDR3 sequences, more than 40% of which are singletons. The specimen was blood. These receptors were collected from a woman aged 55-70 years in good health.

V is TRBV7-2 and J is TRBJ1-2; TRBD1 agrees at 8 bases. Looked up from germline, CDR1 is SGHTA and CDR2 is FQGNSA. The CDR3 consists of 14 residues. V lost 5 bases to trimming and J lost 2 bases; unmatched junction nucleotides: 4. CDR3 DNA sequence: TGTGCCAGCAGCCAACAGGGGGTGAACTATGGCTACACCTTC. Translated, it gives CASSQQGVNYGYTF.

This clonotype was detected a few times. The CDR3 nucleotides are TGTGCCAGCAGCCGAGGGGGAGGAGAAGAGACCCAGTACTTC. Protein sequence: CASSRGGGEETQYF. The chain recombines TRBV7-2 with TRBJ2-5; D assignment may be TRBD1 or TRBD2 (6 bases each). V shed 5 bases and J shed 3 bases, with 13 bases lying between them. This CDR3 region has 14 residues. Germline CDR1 SGHTA, CDR2 FQGNSA.

This clonotype was detected only a few times. The genes are TRBV5-1 and TRBJ2-7; the D is unclear. CDR3 length equals 15 residues. The germline V gene encodes CDR1 SGHRS and CDR2 YFSETQ. Trimming left V 0 bases short and J 1 base short, with 11 bases between. CDR3 sequence reads: CASSLDGIRSYEQYF. CDR3 DNA sequence: TGCGCCAGCAGCTTGGATGGAATCAGGTCCTACGAGCAGTACTTC.

This clonotype is a singleton in its sample. The CDR3 reads CASTLTSATGELFF. CDR3 bases: TGTGCCAGCACCTTGACTAGCGCAACCGGGGAGCTGTTTTTT. The V call is TRBV28, the J call TRBJ2-2, with 8 bases identical to TRBD2. The CDR3 is 14 residues long. Germline values: CDR1 MDHEN, CDR2 SYDVKM. Germline trimming cut 7 bases from V and 5 bases from J; bases unmatched to any gene: 6.

V usage is TRBV20-1 and J usage is TRBJ2-1, with D maybe TRBD2 (6 bases). Germline loops: CDR1 DFQATT, CDR2 SNEGSKA (reference sequence). The V and J ends lost 1 base and 4 bases respectively, with 11 bases between them. The CDR3 consists of 14 residues. The CDR3: CSARVSGPYNEQFF. In DNA form, the CDR3 reads TGCAGTGCTAGAGTTAGCGGACCTTACAATGAGCAGTTCTTC.

The rearrangement joins TRBV3-1 to TRBJ2-7, with D perhaps TRBD2 (5 bases). CDR1 LGHDT and CDR2 YNNKEL come from the germline V gene (reference sequence). This CDR3 is built from 17 residues. V was pared by 1 base and J by 2 bases, with 18 bases between. The chain's CDR3 is CASSQVKNRDLTYEQYF. The CDR3 coding sequence is TGTGCCAGCAGCCAAGTCAAGAACCGGGATTTAACCTACGAGCAGTACTTC.

As to this clonotype: One end of the junction is discordant with germline, which a read error may explain. The chain is built from TRBV14 and TRBJ1-6; TRBD1 matches at 9 bases. The CDR3 totals 14 residues. CDR1 is SGHDN and CDR2 is FVKESK in the germline V gene. CDR3 nucleotides: TGTGCCAGCAACCAAGGACAGGGGTATTCACCCCTCCACTTT. It codes for CASNQGQGYSPLHF.

The V and J genes are TRBV9 and TRBJ2-3, with unresolved D. V dropped 4 bases and J dropped 6 bases, with 12 bases sitting between them. The V gene's germline CDR1 is SGDLS and CDR2 YYNGEE. This CDR3 has 13 amino acids. CDR3 sequence: CASSPFSMDTQYF. The CDR3 nucleotides read TGTGCCAGCAGCCCATTCTCCATGGATACGCAGTATTTT.

This sequence joins TRBV5-1 and TRBJ1-5; TRBD1 might be the D (6 bases). The CDR3 extends over 16 amino acids. Germline V gene lookup returns CDR1 SGHRS and CDR2 YFSETQ. Trimming took 4 bases from V and 0 from J, leaving 14 bases between them. The CDR3 loop is CASSPLGGYSNQPQHF. The CDR3 nucleotides are TGCGCCAGCAGCCCATTGGGGGGCTATAGCAATCAGCCCCAGCATTTT. The full variable domain, with the rest looked up from reference TRBV5-1 and TRBJ1-5, is KAGVTQTPRYLIKTRGQQVTLSCSPISGHRSVSWYQQTPGQGLQFLFEYFSETQRNKGNFPGRFSGRQFSNSRSEMNVSTLELGDSALYLCASSPLGGYSNQPQHFGDGTRLSIL.

This clonotype was seen a few times. The J gene is TRBJ2-7, the V gene TRBV12-3 or TRBV12-4; TRBD1 matches 7 bases. This CDR3 is built from 15 residues. V trimming: 5 bases; J trimming: 2 bases; junction bases outside the gene matches: 9. The CDR3 nucleotides read TGTGCCAGCAGTCCGTACAGGGGTCCGACCTACGAGCAGTACTTC. It encodes CASSPYRGPTYEQYF.

V usage is TRBV15 and J usage is TRBJ2-7, with 11 bases identical to TRBD2. The end of the DNA fits TRBJ2-4 better, so the J call may be wrong. The length of the CDR3 is 14 residues. The germline V gene has CDR1 LNHNV and CDR2 YYDKDF (reference sequence). CDR3 in DNA: TGTGCCACCAGCAGAGAGGGGACTAGCGGCATTCAGTACTTC. This gives the protein CATSREGTSGIQYF.

This clonotype was counted only a few times. The chain couples TRBV13 to TRBJ2-5; D is tentatively TRBD1 or TRBD2 (5 bases each). V was trimmed by 5 bases and J by 5 bases, leaving 15 bases between them. CDR1 is PRHDT and CDR2 is FYEKMQ in the germline V gene (reference sequence). The length of the CDR3 is 14 residues. In DNA form, the CDR3 reads TGTGCCAGCAGCCATGGTGGAGAGGGGGAGACCCAGTACTTC. Protein product: CASSHGGEGETQYF. The whole variable domain, remainder taken from reference TRBV13 and TRBJ2-5, is AAGVIQSPRHLIKEKRETATLKCYPIPRHDTVYWYQQGPGQDPQFLISFYEKMQSDKGSIPDRFSAQQFSDYHSELNMSSLELGDSALYFCASSHGGEGETQYFGPGTRLLVL.

This clonotype was seen more than once but under ten times. The chain joins TRBV15 to TRBJ2-1; D may match TRBD1 or TRBD2 (5 bases each). V gave up 0 bases and J gave up 8 bases, with 11 bases separating them. The CDR3 contains 14 residues. Germline V gene sequence: CDR1 LNHNV, CDR2 YYDKDF (reference sequence). The CDR3 reads CATSRDGGTYEQFF. The CDR3 DNA reads TGTGCCACCAGCAGAGATGGGGGTACCTATGAGCAGTTCTTC.

The V and J genes are TRBV5-1 and TRBJ2-3; 10 nucleotides line up with TRBD2. With 0 bases clipped from V and 6 bases from J, the junction kept 4 bases outside the gene matches. The germline V gene has CDR1 SGHRS and CDR2 YFSETQ. This CDR3 contains 15 residues. The CDR3 reads CASSLVPSGSDTQYF. CDR3 nucleotide sequence: TGCGCCAGCAGCTTGGTCCCTAGCGGGAGTGATACGCAGTATTTT.

This clonotype was observed a handful of times. The chain employs TRBV3-1 and TRBJ2-7, with 7 bases matching TRBD2. This CDR3 is 17 amino acids long. V dropped 1 base and J dropped 7; count of bases not matched to a gene: 16. Germline assignment: CDR1 LGHDT and CDR2 YNNKEL (reference sequence). The CDR3 loop reads CASSQVGLFREEKEQYF. CDR3 DNA: TGTGCCAGCAGCCAAGTTGGTCTATTCCGGGAGGAAAAGGAGCAGTACTTC.

There are a few counts of this clonotype. This chain links TRBV10-3 with TRBJ2-7; D might be TRBD1 or TRBD2, each matching 6 bases. The CDR3 contains 14 residues. V was shortened by 2 bases and J by 4 bases, with 12 bases between the two germline ends. CDR1 and CDR2 from the germline V gene are ENHRY and SYGVKD. CDR3: CAISERRGEYEQYF. The DNA for the CDR3 is TGTGCCATCAGTGAGAGGAGGGGGGAATACGAGCAGTACTTC.

CDR3 nucleotides: TGTGCCAGCAGCCGACCGGGACAGGGGGTTTCTGAAAAACTGTTTTTT. It translates to CASSRPGQGVSEKLFF. J is TRBJ1-4 and V is TRBV4-2; 11 positions match TRBD1. V lost 4 bases to trimming and J lost 7 bases; unmatched junction nucleotides: 8. The germline V gene has CDR1 LGHNA and CDR2 YNFKEQ. The CDR3 spans 16 residues.

V and J are TRBV5-5 and TRBJ2-1, with 8 bases that match TRBD2. The J call could be wrong; TRBJ2-7 is a better fit for the DNA end. The CDR3 is 16 residues long. Germline CDR1 is SGHKS and CDR2 is YYEKEE (reference sequence). The CDR3 coding sequence is TGTGCCAGCAGCTTGGTAGCGGGAAGCTCCTACAATGAGCAGTACTTC. This translates into CASSLVAGSSYNEQYF.

The chain links TRBV24-1 to TRBJ2-5, with a tentative D call TRBD2 (7 bases). The CDR3 is 13 residues long. Germline-derived CDR1 and CDR2 are KGHDR and SFDVKD. The V and J ends lost 7 bases and 5 bases respectively, with 13 bases between them. CDR3 nucleotides: TGTGCCACCAGCCCGGGGGGCCGGGAGACCCAGTACTTC. Translation gives CATSPGGRETQYF.

This clonotype appeared a few times. V usage is TRBV4-1 and J usage is TRBJ2-5, with 9 bases aligning to TRBD2. This CDR3 has 18 amino acids. Per germline, CDR1 MGHRA and CDR2 YSYEKL. V shed 4 bases, J shed 3 bases, and the junction held 15 bases outside the gene matches. The CDR3 sequence: CASSPRLGSLAGKETQYF. CDR3 nucleotides: TGCGCCAGCAGCCCCCGGTTAGGTTCCCTAGCGGGGAAAGAGACCCAGTACTTC.

Ten or more counts support this clonotype. This rearrangement joins TRBV6-6 to TRBJ1-4; D not resolved. This CDR3 is 12 amino acids long. Per germline, CDR1 MNHNY and CDR2 SVGAGI (reference sequence). The V gene lost 4 bases and the J gene lost 5 bases, with 5 bases spanning the gap. The CDR3 DNA sequence: TGTGCCAGCAGTTTAACGAATGAAAAACTGTTTTTT. Its translation is CASSLTNEKLFF.

This rearrangement joins TRBV18 to TRBJ1-5; no reliable D call. This CDR3 is built from 16 residues. V lost 4 bases and J 7 bases, leaving 20 bases between the germline ends. Germline-derived CDR1 and CDR2 are KGHSH and LQKENI. The CDR3 loop is CASSLADLRVQQPQHF. DNA for the CDR3: TGTGCCAGCTCACTTGCAGATTTGAGGGTGCAGCAGCCCCAGCATTTT.

The chain combines TRBV14 with TRBJ2-7; D gene uncertain. This CDR3 contains 13 residues. Germline lookup yields CDR1 SGHDN and CDR2 FVKESK. Trimming removed 0 bases at V and 0 bases at J, with 3 bases between. CDR3 region: CASSQDYSYEQYF. The CDR3 DNA is TGTGCCAGCAGCCAAGACTACTCCTACGAGCAGTACTTC.

The chain carries TRBV11-2 and TRBJ2-1, with D possibly matching TRBD2 (6 bases). This CDR3 contains 16 residues. The germline CDR1 and CDR2 sequences are SGHAT and FQNNGV. V was clipped by 5 bases and J by 0 bases, with 14 bases between them. The CDR3 DNA reads as TGTGCCAGCAGCCGCCCCCTAGCGACCTCCTACAATGAGCAGTTCTTC. Its translation: CASSRPLATSYNEQFF. The full variable domain, rest sourced from reference TRBV11-2 and TRBJ2-1, is EAGVAQSPRYKIIEKRQSVAFWCNPISGHATLYWYQQILGQGPKLLIQFQNNGVVDDSQLPKDRFSAERLKGVDSTLKIQPAKLEDSAVYLCASSRPLATSYNEQFFGPGTRLTVL.

This clonotype was detected only a few times. The chain carries TRBV5-1 and TRBJ2-7; 10 positions match TRBD1. Trimming removed 5 bases from V and 4 bases from J; junction bases left unmatched: 6. Germline CDR1 reads SGHRS; CDR2 reads YFSETQ. The CDR3 covers 14 residues. The CDR3 DNA follows: TGCGCCAGCAGGCCAGACAGGGGGCGTTACGAGCAGTACTTC. It translates to CASRPDRGRYEQYF.

V usage is TRBV5-1 and J usage is TRBJ2-3, with 9 bases fitting TRBD2. This CDR3 region has 15 residues. V was clipped by 0 bases and J by 8 bases; unmatched bases: 7. From germline, CDR1 is SGHRS and CDR2 YFSETQ. The CDR3 coding sequence is TGCGCCAGCAGCTTGGAAGGTGCGGGAGGGGGTACGCAGTATTTT. This translates into CASSLEGAGGGTQYF.

This clonotype is a singleton in its sample. The genes are TRBV9 and TRBJ1-1; 7 positions agree with TRBD1. This CDR3 comprises 13 residues. After removal of 3 bases from V and 7 bases from J, the junction contained 6 bases not matched to a gene. CDR1 and CDR2 (germline): SGDLS, YYNGEE. The CDR3 DNA is TGTGCCAGCAGCGCGACCCGGACAGGTGAAGCTTTCTTT. Amino acids: CASSATRTGEAFF.

This clonotype was found a few times. This chain uses TRBV3-1 with TRBJ2-7; 7 positions match TRBD1. The ends lost 0 bases at V and 2 bases at J; junction bases unmatched: 7. This CDR3 is built from 16 residues. In germline, CDR1 is LGHDT, CDR2 YNNKEL (reference sequence). In DNA form, the CDR3 reads TGTGCCAGCAGCCAAGATCTGACAGGGATCCCCTACGAGCAGTACTTC. Protein product: CASSQDLTGIPYEQYF.

This clonotype was observed many times. This chain joins TRBV7-2 and TRBJ2-1; D call uncertain. Germline V gene lookup returns CDR1 SGHTA and CDR2 FQGNSA. This CDR3 has 16 amino acids. V dropped 1 base and J dropped 7 bases, with 17 bases sitting between them. CDR3 loop: CASSLGPNPRTNEQFF. Here the CDR3 DNA reads TGTGCCAGCAGCTTAGGACCCAATCCTAGAACTAATGAGCAGTTCTTC.

This clonotype was observed a few times. This rearrangement joins TRBV15 to TRBJ2-7, with no clear D. Per the germline V gene, CDR1 is LNHNV and CDR2 is YYDKDF (reference sequence). The CDR3 has 13 amino acids. With 0 bases removed from V and 5 bases from J, the gap between germline ends came to 8 bases. The CDR3 DNA reads TGTGCCACCAGCAGAGATTGGGCAGACGAGCAGTACTTC. Amino acids: CATSRDWADEQYF.

The chain is built from TRBV9 and TRBJ1-1; D uncertain. Looked up from germline, CDR1 is SGDLS and CDR2 is YYNGEE. Trimming removed 0 bases at V and 3 bases at J, with 9 bases between. The CDR3 runs 14 residues. The DNA of the CDR3 is TGTGCCAGCAGCGTAGATGGCCTGGACACTGAAGCTTTCTTT. Protein product: CASSVDGLDTEAFF.